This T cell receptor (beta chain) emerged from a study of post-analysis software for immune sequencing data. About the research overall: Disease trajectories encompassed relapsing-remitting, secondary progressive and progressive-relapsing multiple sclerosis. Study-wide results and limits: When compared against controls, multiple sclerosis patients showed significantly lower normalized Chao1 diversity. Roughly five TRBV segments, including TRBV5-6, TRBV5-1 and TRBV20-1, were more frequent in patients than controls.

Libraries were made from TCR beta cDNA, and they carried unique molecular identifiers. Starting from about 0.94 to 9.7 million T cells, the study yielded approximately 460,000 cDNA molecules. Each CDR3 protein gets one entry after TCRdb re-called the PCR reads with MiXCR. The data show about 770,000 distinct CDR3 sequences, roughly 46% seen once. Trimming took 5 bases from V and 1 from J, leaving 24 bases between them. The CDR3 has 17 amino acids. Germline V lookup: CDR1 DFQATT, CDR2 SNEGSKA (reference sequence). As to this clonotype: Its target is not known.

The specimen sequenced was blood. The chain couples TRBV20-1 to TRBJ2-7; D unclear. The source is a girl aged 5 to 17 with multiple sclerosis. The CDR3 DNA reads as TGCAGTGCTCTAATGACCGCAGCGAGCCTTAAATCCTACGAGCAGTACTTC. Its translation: CSALMTAASLKSYEQYF.